The next 5 T cell receptor beta chains were all read from a single sample in a study of technical replicates of blood from several donors. TCRdb's table, derived via immunoSEQ multiplex PCR, lists solely in-frame clones and lacks some. The sample includes 95,000 or so clones, 85% to 95% seen only once; the top ten take roughly 0.34%. The sample was T cells isolated from PBMCs. The source of these receptors is a human donor in good health.

This clone was recorded once. The rearrangement joins TRBV2 to TRBJ2-7; 9 bases align to TRBD2. Germline-derived CDR1 and CDR2 are SNHLY and FYNNEI. The CDR3 runs to 14 residues. V shed 8 bases, J shed 3 bases, and the junction held 8 bases outside the gene matches. The CDR3 sequence: CASRWTSAYYEQYF. The CDR3 DNA is TGTGCCAGCCGTTGGACTAGCGCGTACTACGAGCAGTACTTC.

The V call is TRBV9, the J call TRBJ2-1; 7 bases map to TRBD2. J gave up 0 bases and V 0 bases, and 9 bases lay outside the gene matches. Germline CDR1 reads SGDLS; CDR2 reads YYNGEE. This CDR3 is 18 amino acids long. The chain's CDR3 is CASSVVGTSGTSYNEQFF. For the CDR3, the DNA is TGTGCCAGCAGCGTAGTCGGAACGAGCGGGACCTCCTACAATGAGCAGTTCTTC.

The V and J genes are TRBV28 and TRBJ1-1, with TRBD1 as a possible D gene (5 bases). The germline gives CDR1 MDHEN, CDR2 SYDVKM. The ends were cut back, 5 bases at V and 5 bases at J, with 18 bases in the middle. This CDR3 comprises 15 residues. CDR3 sequence reads: CASSPRPGGGTEAFF. The DNA of the CDR3 is TGTGCCAGCAGTCCTCGCCCCGGGGGAGGGACTGAAGCTTTCTTT.

The V call is TRBV10-3, the J call TRBJ2-1, with 10 bases aligning to TRBD2. CDR1 is ENHRY and CDR2 is SYGVKD in the germline V gene. Losses at the gene ends were 3 bases for V and 6 bases for J; bases not matched to a gene: 11. CDR3 length equals 17 residues. CDR3 region: CAISDSGRAGDRNEQFF. Here the CDR3 DNA reads TGTGCCATCAGTGACAGCGGGAGGGCCGGTGATCGCAATGAGCAGTTCTTC.

The gene calls are TRBV2 and TRBJ2-4; D is unresolved. This CDR3 region has 15 residues. V dropped 4 bases and J dropped 3 bases, with 13 bases sitting between them. Per the germline V gene, CDR1 is SNHLY and CDR2 is FYNNEI. CDR3 in DNA: TGTGCCAGCAGTGGCTTGTGGGCCGACAAAAACATTCAGTACTTC. This gives the protein CASSGLWADKNIQYF. The variable domain in full, completed from reference TRBV2 and TRBJ2-4, reads EPEVTQTPSHQVTQMGQEVILRCVPISNHLYFYWYRQILGQKVEFLVSFYNNEISEKSEIFDDQFSVERPDGSNFTLKIRSTKLEDSAMYFCASSGLWADKNIQYFGAGTRLSVL.